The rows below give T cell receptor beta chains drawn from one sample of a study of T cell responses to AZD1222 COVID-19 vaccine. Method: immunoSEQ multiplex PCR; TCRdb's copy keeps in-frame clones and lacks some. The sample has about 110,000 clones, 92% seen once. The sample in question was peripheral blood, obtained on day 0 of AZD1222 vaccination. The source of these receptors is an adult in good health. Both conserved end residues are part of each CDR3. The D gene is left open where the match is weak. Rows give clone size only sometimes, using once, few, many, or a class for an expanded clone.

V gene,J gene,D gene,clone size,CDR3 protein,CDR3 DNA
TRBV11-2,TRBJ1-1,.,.,CASSLWGGNTEAFF,TGTGCCAGCAGCTTATGGGGAGGGAACACTGAAGCTTTCTTT
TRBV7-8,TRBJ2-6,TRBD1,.,CASSTPGGTGPSGANVLTF,TGTGCCAGCAGCACCCCGGGCGGGACAGGACCATCTGGGGCCAACGTCCTGACTTTC
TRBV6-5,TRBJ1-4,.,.,CASSRTPTNEKLFF,TGTGCCAGCAGTCGGACACCTACTAATGAAAAACTGTTTTTT
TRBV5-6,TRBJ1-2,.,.,CASSPTDYGYTF,TGTGCCAGCAGCCCGACAGACTATGGCTACACCTTC
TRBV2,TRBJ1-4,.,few,CASSEVGGPNEKLFF,TGTGCCAGCAGTGAAGTCGGGGGGCCTAATGAAAAACTGTTTTTT
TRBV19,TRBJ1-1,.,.,CASSMGTGMNTEAFF,TGTGCCAGTAGTATGGGGACGGGAATGAACACTGAAGCTTTCTTT
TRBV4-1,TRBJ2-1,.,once,CASSQDWATEQFF,TGCGCCAGCAGCCAAGACTGGGCGACTGAGCAGTTCTTC
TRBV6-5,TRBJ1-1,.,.,CASMEGLNTEAFF,TGTGCCAGCATGGAGGGTTTGAACACTGAAGCTTTCTTT
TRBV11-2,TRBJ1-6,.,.,CASSFADNSPLHF,TGTGCCAGCAGCTTCGCTGATAATTCACCCCTCCACTTT
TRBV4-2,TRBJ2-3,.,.,CASKLVGGSTDTQYF,TGTGCCAGCAAGTTGGTAGGGGGAAGCACAGATACGCAGTATTTT
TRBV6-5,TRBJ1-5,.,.,CASTPGVNQPQHF,TGTGCCAGCACTCCGGGAGTCAATCAGCCCCAGCATTTT
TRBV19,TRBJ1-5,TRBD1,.,CASSLPTGREWNQPQHF,TGTGCCAGTAGTCTTCCGACAGGGCGCGAGTGGAACCAGCCCCAGCATTTT
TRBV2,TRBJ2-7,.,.,CASSEGRVSHEQYF,TGTGCCAGCAGTGAGGGCAGGGTCTCCCACGAGCAGTACTTC
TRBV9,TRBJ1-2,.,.,CASSTRQTANYGYTF,TGTGCCAGCAGCACCCGACAGACCGCTAACTATGGCTACACCTTC
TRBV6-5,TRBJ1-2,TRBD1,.,CASSYSTGANYGYTF,TGTGCCAGCAGTTACTCGACAGGGGCCAACTATGGCTACACCTTC
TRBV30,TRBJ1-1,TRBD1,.,CAWSGTGHEAFF,TGTGCCTGGAGTGGGACAGGGCATGAAGCTTTCTTT
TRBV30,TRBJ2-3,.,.,CALSWLRDTDTQYF,TGTGCCCTCTCTTGGCTCCGGGACACAGATACGCAGTATTTT
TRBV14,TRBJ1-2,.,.,CASSPQGAGVYGYTF,TGTGCCAGCAGCCCCCAAGGGGCCGGTGTCTATGGCTACACCTTC
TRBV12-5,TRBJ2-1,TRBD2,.,CASGLVKVSLAGGFTYNEQFF,TGTGCTAGTGGTTTGGTAAAAGTGAGCCTAGCGGGGGGGTTTACATACAATGAGCAGTTCTTC
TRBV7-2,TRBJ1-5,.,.,CASSSAGHFSNQPQHF,TGTGCCAGCAGCTCCGCAGGACACTTTAGCAATCAGCCCCAGCATTTT
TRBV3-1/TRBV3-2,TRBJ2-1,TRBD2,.,CASSQAPGLAGGDEQFF,TGTGCCAGCAGCCAAGCACCGGGACTAGCGGGGGGGGATGAGCAGTTCTTC
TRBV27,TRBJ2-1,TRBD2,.,CASSYRLAGGPPYNEQFF,TGTGCCAGCAGTTACCGACTAGCGGGGGGTCCCCCGTACAATGAGCAGTTCTTC
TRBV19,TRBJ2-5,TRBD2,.,CASSNTLAGQTQYF,TGTGCCAGTAGTAACACACTAGCGGGACAGACCCAGTACTTC
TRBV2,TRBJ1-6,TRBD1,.,CASSSRTGSNSPLHF,TGTGCCAGCAGTTCCCGGACAGGGTCTAATTCACCCCTCCACTTT
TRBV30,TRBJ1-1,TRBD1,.,CASGTGNTEAFF,TGTGCCTCCGGGACAGGGAACACTGAAGCTTTCTTT
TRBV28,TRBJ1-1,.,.,CASSSLVGVWAHTEAFF,TGTGCCAGCAGTTCCCTAGTGGGGGTATGGGCGCACACTGAAGCTTTCTTT
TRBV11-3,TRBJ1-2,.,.,CASSLGARDTYGYTF,TGTGCCAGCAGCTTAGGGGCCCGGGATACCTATGGCTACACCTTC